Shown below are 4 T cell receptor beta chains from a single sample sequenced in a study of blood T cell repertoires in COVID-19. The table came from immunoSEQ multiplex PCR; TCRdb's copy has only in-frame clones and leaves some out. The sample yields 200,000 to 250,000 clones, approximately 80% seen once. The sequenced material came from peripheral blood. These receptors all come from a woman older than 75 with COVID-19, enrolled during active disease.

This sequence joins TRBV19 and TRBJ1-1; unclear D gene. Trimming shortened V by 8 bases and J by 7 bases, and 11 bases separated the two germline ends. The CDR3 runs to 11 residues. CDR1 is LNHDA and CDR2 is SQIVND in the germline V gene (reference sequence). The CDR3 bases are TGTGCCAGTGCCCTGGACTTTGAAGCTTTCTTT. This translates into CASALDFEAFF.

J is TRBJ1-2 and V is TRBV30; 7 bases line up with TRBD1. V was clipped by 5 bases and J by 2 bases; unmatched bases: 5. The CDR3 runs 13 residues. Germline values: CDR1 GTSNPN, CDR2 SVGIG (reference sequence). CDR3 in DNA: TGTGCCTGGGACCTACAGGGGAACTATGGCTACACCTTC. Its translation: CAWDLQGNYGYTF.

This clone was seen a few times. CDR3 sequence: CASSGQGASYNSPLHF. Here the CDR3 DNA reads TGTGCCAGCAGTGGACAGGGGGCGTCCTATAATTCACCCCTCCACTTT. The rearrangement uses TRBV2 and TRBJ1-6; 10 bases match TRBD1. The germline gives CDR1 SNHLY, CDR2 FYNNEI. The CDR3 length is 16 residues. V shed 4 bases, J shed 1 base, and the junction held 1 base outside the gene matches.

The chain employs TRBV9 and TRBJ2-1; 7 bases are shared with TRBD2. CDR3 length: 14 residues. Losses at the gene ends were 3 bases for V and 3 bases for J; bases not matched to a gene: 3. Germline CDR1 and CDR2: SGDLS and YYNGEE. The CDR3 sequence is CASSGAGFYNEQFF. CDR3 DNA sequence: TGTGCCAGCAGCGGAGCGGGGTTCTACAATGAGCAGTTCTTC.